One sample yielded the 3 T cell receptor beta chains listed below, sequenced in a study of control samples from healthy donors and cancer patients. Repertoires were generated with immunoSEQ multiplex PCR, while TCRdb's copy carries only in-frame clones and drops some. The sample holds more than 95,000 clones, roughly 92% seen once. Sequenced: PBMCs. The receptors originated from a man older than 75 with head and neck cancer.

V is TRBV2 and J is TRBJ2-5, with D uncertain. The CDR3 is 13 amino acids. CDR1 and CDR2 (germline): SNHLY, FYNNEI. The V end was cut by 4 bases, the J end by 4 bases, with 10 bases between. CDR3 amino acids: CASSGGLRETQYF. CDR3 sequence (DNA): TGTGCCAGCAGTGGGGGATTACGAGAGACCCAGTACTTC. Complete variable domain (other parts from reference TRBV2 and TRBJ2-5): EPEVTQTPSHQVTQMGQEVILRCVPISNHLYFYWYRQILGQKVEFLVSFYNNEISEKSEIFDDQFSVERPDGSNFTLKIRSTKLEDSAMYFCASSGGLRETQYFGPGTRLLVL.

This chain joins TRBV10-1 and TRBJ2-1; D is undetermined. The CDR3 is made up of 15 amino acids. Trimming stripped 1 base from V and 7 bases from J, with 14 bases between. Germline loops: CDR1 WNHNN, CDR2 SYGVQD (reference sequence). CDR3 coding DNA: TGCGCCAGCAGTGAGTTCGGATTAGGGCAGAATGAGCAGTTCTTC. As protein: CASSEFGLGQNEQFF.

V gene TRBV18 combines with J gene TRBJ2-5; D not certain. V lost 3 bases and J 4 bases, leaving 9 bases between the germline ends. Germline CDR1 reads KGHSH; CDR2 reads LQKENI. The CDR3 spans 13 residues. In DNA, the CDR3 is TGTGCCAGCTCACCCAGGAGTTCAGAGACCCAGTACTTC. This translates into CASSPRSSETQYF. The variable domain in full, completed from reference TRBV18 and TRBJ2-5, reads NAGVMQNPRHLVRRRGQEARLRCSPMKGHSHVYWYRQLPEEGLKFMVYLQKENIIDESGMPKERFSAEFPKEGPSILRIQQVVRGDSAAYFCASSPRSSETQYFGPGTRLLVL.